This TCR beta chain was profiled in a study of shared clonotypes between healthy human individuals. Replicate PCRs for sorted subsets used approximately 220 ng DNA; this equaled about 30,000 T cell genomes. The method was immunoSEQ multiplex PCR; TCRdb's version includes in-frame clones alone and lacks a portion of them. The data show about 960,000 clones, with 76% seen just once and about 1.5% held by the top ten. The CDR3 is made up of 13 amino acids. V dropped 1 base and J dropped 6 bases, with 7 bases sitting between them. CDR1 and CDR2 from the germline V gene are LNHNV and YYDKDF (reference sequence). None of the donors, who were healthy HIV-negative adults, had recently had acute infections or vaccinations.

This chain joins TRBV15 and TRBJ1-3, with D possibly matching TRBD1 (5 bases). This clonotype was sampled from a man younger than 30 in good health. The sample taken for sequencing was memory CD4+ T cells sorted from blood. The subset: CD45RA-negative fraction. Here the CDR3 DNA reads TGTGCCACCAGCAGAGGGGGCACAAACACCATATATTTT. Its protein product is CATSRGGTNTIYF. The variable domain in full, with the rest retrieved from reference TRBV15 and TRBJ1-3, is DAMVIQNPRYQVTQFGKPVTLSCSQTLNHNVMYWYQQKSSQAPKLLFHYYDKDFNNEADTPDNFQSRRPNTSFCFLDIRSPGLGDTAMYLCATSRGGTNTIYFGEGSWLTVV.